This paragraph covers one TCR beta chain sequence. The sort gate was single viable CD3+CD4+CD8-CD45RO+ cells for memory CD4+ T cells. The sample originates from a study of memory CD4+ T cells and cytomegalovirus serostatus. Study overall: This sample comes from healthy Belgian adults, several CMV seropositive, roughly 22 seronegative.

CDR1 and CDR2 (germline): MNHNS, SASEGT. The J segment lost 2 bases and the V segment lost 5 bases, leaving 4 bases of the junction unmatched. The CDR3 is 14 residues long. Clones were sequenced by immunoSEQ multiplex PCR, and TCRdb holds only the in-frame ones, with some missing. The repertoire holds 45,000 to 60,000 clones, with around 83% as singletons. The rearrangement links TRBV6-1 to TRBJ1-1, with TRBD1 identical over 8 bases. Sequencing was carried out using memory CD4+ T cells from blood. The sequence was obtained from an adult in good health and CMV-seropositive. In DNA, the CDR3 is TGTGCCAGCAGTACGGACAGGGCTAACACTGAAGCTTTCTTT. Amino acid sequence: CASSTDRANTEAFF.